The 7 T cell receptor beta chains below were found in one sample sequenced in a study of T cells after yellow fever vaccination. TCRdb called the 5' RACE reads again in MiXCR, with one record for every CDR3 protein. The sample contains 300,000 to 350,000 distinct CDR3 sequences, around 3.9% of which appear only once. The material was PBMCs, obtained 5 days after the yellow fever booster vaccination. The receptors originated from a young man who received the YFV17D yellow fever vaccine.

CDR3 region: CASSSPGDRGLYGYTF. The DNA for the CDR3 is TGTGCCAGCAGCTCACCGGGGGACAGGGGGTTATATGGCTACACCTTC. The rearrangement joins TRBV11-2 to TRBJ1-2; 11 bases are shared with TRBD1. The V and J ends lost 4 bases and 5 bases, in that order; junction bases with no gene match: 9. Looked up from germline, CDR1 is SGHAT and CDR2 is FQNNGV. The CDR3 consists of 16 residues.

This clonotype has ten or more counts. The J gene is TRBJ2-1, the V gene TRBV5-6, with TRBD2 as a possible D gene (6 bases). CDR1 is SGHDT, CDR2 YYEEEE, per germline. This CDR3 spans 13 amino acids. V lost 1 base to trimming and J lost 14 bases, with 16 bases between them. DNA of the CDR3: TGTGCCAGCAGCTTGACTAGCTCTGGCGGGAAGTTCTTC. Encoded protein: CASSLTSSGGKFF.

At least ten counts were recorded for this clonotype. V is TRBV6-2 or TRBV6-3 and J is TRBJ2-7; D not resolved. The CDR3 spans 13 residues. Trimming removed 0 bases at V and 5 bases at J, with 8 bases between. The V gene's germline CDR1 is MNHEY and CDR2 SVGEGT. CDR3 sequence reads: CASSYSGGNEQYV. The DNA for the CDR3 is TGTGCCAGCAGTTACTCCGGCGGAAACGAGCAGTACGTC.

This clonotype was counted between two and nine times. The chain recombines TRBV5-4 with TRBJ2-5, with 8 positions matching TRBD2. The CDR3 has 15 residues. The trim removed 4 bases at V and 5 bases at J, leaving 10 bases unmatched. Germline V CDR1 and CDR2: SGHNT, YYREEE (reference sequence). The CDR3, as DNA: TGTGCCAGCAGCCAGTCGGGGGGGGCTCAGGAGACCCAGTACTTC. This sequence encodes CASSQSGGAQETQYF.

This clonotype was picked up many times. The chain carries TRBV6-1 and TRBJ2-7, with D tentatively TRBD2 (6 bases). The ends were cut back, 7 bases at V and 0 bases at J, with 19 bases in the middle. CDR1 and CDR2 from the germline V gene are MNHNS and SASEGT. This CDR3 is built from 16 residues. The CDR3 nucleotides read TGTGCCAGCACACAAGGAGGGACCGAGAGCTCCTACGAGCAGTACTTC. It yields the protein CASTQGGTESSYEQYF.

This clonotype was seen repeatedly, ten times or more. The gene calls are TRBV24-1 and TRBJ1-2; TRBD1 is a possible D gene (6 bases). The CDR3 contains 14 residues. The germline V gene encodes CDR1 KGHDR and CDR2 SFDVKD. Trimming cost V 1 base and J 4 bases, with 9 bases left between them. The DNA of the CDR3 is TGTGCCACCAGTGATTTAGGACAGTCCTATGGCTACACCTTC. Amino acids: CATSDLGQSYGYTF.

This clonotype appeared many times. The chain couples TRBV7-2 to TRBJ2-4; D possibly corresponds to TRBD2 (5 bases). Trimming shortened V by 3 bases and J by 1 base, and 7 bases separated the two germline ends. The germline V gene has CDR1 SGHTA and CDR2 FQGNSA. This CDR3 has 14 residues. The CDR3 DNA sequence: TGTGCCAGCAGCTTCCCGGGGGCCAAAAACATTCAGTACTTC. Amino acid sequence: CASSFPGAKNIQYF.